The source of this TCR beta chain is a study of T cells in localized non-small cell lung cancer. Study results and caveats: Tumor samples were not multi-region, leaving intratumor heterogeneity unexcluded. Uninvolved adjacent lung showed higher T cell clonality than tumor. Higher blood T cell density went with longer overall survival. Paired adjacent lung recovered a median approximately 57 of the top 100 tumor clones.

Only in-frame clones appear in the TCRdb table, and some are missing; sequencing was by immunoSEQ multiplex PCR. The table lists roughly 35,000 clones, approximately 94% of them singletons, with roughly 6.9% in the top ten. As concerns this clone: The antigen is unknown.

Germline CDR1 SGHVS, CDR2 FQNEAQ. CDR3 size: 15 residues. V was shortened by 1 base and J by 4 bases, with 10 bases between the two germline ends. The rearrangement uses TRBV7-8 and TRBJ1-4; D remains unclear. The sequence derives from a female donor older than 55 with stage I lung adenocarcinoma. This specimen consisted of peripheral blood, obtained before any cancer treatment. The CDR3 protein is CASSLVGLGNEKLFF. The DNA for the CDR3 is TGTGCCAGCAGCTTAGTAGGCTTGGGTAATGAAAAACTGTTTTTT.